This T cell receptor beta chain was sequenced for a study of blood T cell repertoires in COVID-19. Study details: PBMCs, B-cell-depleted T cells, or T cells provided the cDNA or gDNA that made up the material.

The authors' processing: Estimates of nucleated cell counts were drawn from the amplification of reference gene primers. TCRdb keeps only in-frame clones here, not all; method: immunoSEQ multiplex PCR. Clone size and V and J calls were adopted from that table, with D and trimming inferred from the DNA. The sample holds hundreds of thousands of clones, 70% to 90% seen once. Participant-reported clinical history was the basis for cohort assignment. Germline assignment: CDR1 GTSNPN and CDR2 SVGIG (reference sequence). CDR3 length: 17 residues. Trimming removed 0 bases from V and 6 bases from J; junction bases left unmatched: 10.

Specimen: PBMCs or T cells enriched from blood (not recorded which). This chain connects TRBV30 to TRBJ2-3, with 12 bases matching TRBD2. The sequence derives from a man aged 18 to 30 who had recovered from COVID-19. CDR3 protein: CAWSVRPSGRAGDTQYF. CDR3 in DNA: TGTGCCTGGAGTGTAAGGCCTAGCGGGAGGGCCGGGGATACGCAGTATTTT.